This TCR beta chain appears in the sequencing data of a study of blood T cell repertoires in COVID-19. Trimming cost V 0 bases and J 8 bases, with 13 bases left between them. CDR1 is LNHDA and CDR2 is SQIVND in the germline V gene (reference sequence). This CDR3 has 14 residues. Sequencing used immunoSEQ multiplex PCR; TCRdb keeps in-frame clones, though not all of them. This table has just under 80,000 clones, 80% to 85% appearing once. The TCR originated in a woman in her sixties or seventies with acute or convalescent COVID-19. The material sequenced was peripheral blood. V and J are TRBV19 and TRBJ1-2, with D possibly being TRBD1 (6 bases). In DNA form, the CDR3 reads TGTGCCAGTAGTATAGATACAGGGAGAAGAGGCTACACCTTC. Translated: CASSIDTGRRGYTF.